This TCR beta chain was sequenced for a study of beta chain features in type 1 diabetes (dated by TCRdb to the late 2010s). Context from the whole study: Patients and healthy donors did not differ in mean age, gender distribution, total cell number or subset yield. A total of approximately 100 million sorted cells were examined across all samples, and the number of cells per subset was strongly correlated with RNA yield. Regulatory and stem cell-like memory subsets were isolated from only 8 patients and roughly 8 healthy donors, whereas naive and central memory subsets came from all 30 or so donors. The study compared the TCRB repertoires of sorted circulating CD4+ T cell subsets in recently diagnosed type 1 diabetes patients with those in matched healthy donors. Summary of the overall study and its limitations: Fewer insertions and more nucleotide deletions at VDJ recombination sites were observed in patients with type 1 diabetes, implying thymic rearrangement abnormalities. A moderate but significant shortening of TCRB CDR3 length was observed in type 1 diabetes patients in all four CD4+ subsets. Shorter templates might be favored by PCR, yet because patient and control samples were amplified and corrected together, any such skew would affect both groups equally. The naive, central memory and regulatory TCRB repertoires appeared to resemble one another more closely among patients than among healthy donors. HLA sub-analyses involved small numbers of individuals, so any influence of HLA type on TCRB rearrangement remained unresolved. Because cDNA was sequenced instead of genomic DNA, activated cells with high expression could be over-represented, although the groups did not differ in activation or CD3 levels.

The entire isolated RNA was reverse transcribed using the High Capacity cDNA Reverse Transcription Kit, and thus expressed TCRB transcripts were sequenced. Naive, central memory and regulatory T cell samples underwent deep immunoSEQ sequencing, averaging around 4 million total reads per sample. After sorted cells were lysed in RLT buffer, RNA was extracted with DNase-treated RNeasy Micro or Mini kits, with the choice depending on cell number. To prevent cross-contamination, every cell subset was processed on its own, while patient and healthy donor samples were processed together. The immunoSEQ multiplex PCR was used to amplify TCRB sequences from cDNA, generating 87-bp fragments that spanned the CDR3 region. The amplicons were sequenced using the Illumina HiSeq platform. The study's processing was this. Synthetic template baselines were used to correct PCR bias computationally, reads within Hamming distance 2 were collapsed together, and singletons that could not be merged were discarded. By aligning reads against IMGT, V, D and J genes, CDR3 length, and insertions or deletions at six rearrangement sites were assigned. Within each subset, clonotype counts were normalized to sorted cell number, and only after that were true diversity and Gini coefficients computed with the tcR R package. The overlap coefficient, calculated on TCRB nucleotide sequences, was used to measure repertoire sharing. Held by TCRdb, this immuneACCESS table contains in-frame sequences only and omits some clones. Under half of the omission traces to an unresolved V gene where checked; the cause of the rest is unknown. V, J and clone size reflect that table, while D and trimming were determined from the DNA. Here the sample has a few hundred thousand clones; over 8.5% occur a single time. The ten biggest clones cover 0.6% of the sample.

A single peripheral blood draw of around 120 mL on average was collected from each donor into heparinised tubes. A BD FACSAria II and a panel including CD45RO, CCR7, CD25, CD127, CD95 and CD27 were used to sort naive, central memory, regulatory and stem cell-like memory CD4+ T cells. Purity was above 95% for every sorted population. PBMCs were isolated right away by Lymphoprep density gradient centrifugation and were stained directly, without culture. So that batch effects would be minimized, each experiment stained and sorted samples in pairs, pairing one healthy donor with one patient. This clone was found a few times. The antigen it binds to is not known. Within one base of it there is no much larger clone, and no base qualities were kept. This clonotype was sampled from a man aged 30 to 39 with type 1 diabetes. Source material: central memory CD4+ T cells from blood.

CDR3 reads: CASSLVFQMNTEAFF. The bases are TGTGCCAGCAGTTTGGTGTTTCAGATGAACACTGAAGCTTTCTTT. Recombination linked TRBV6-5 to TRBJ1-1; the D segment cannot be called with confidence. From the cysteine through the phenylalanine, the CDR3 covers 15 amino acids. This entry keeps only the CDR3 DNA: 45 bases, framed from base 1. The CDR1 and CDR2 encoded by the germline V gene are MNHEY and SVGAGI. The germline ends are 12 bases apart after V is trimmed by 4 bases and J by 0 bases.